Presented here are 2 T cell receptor beta chains from one specimen sequenced in a study of blood T cell repertoires in COVID-19. Profiled with immunoSEQ multiplex PCR; TCRdb holds only in-frame clones, not every one. The table records about 40,000 clones, 85% of them present only once. Sequences were obtained from peripheral blood. Receptors were obtained from a human donor in a cohort sampled during active COVID-19.

The rearrangement links TRBV6-5 to TRBJ2-5, with D tentatively TRBD2 (7 bases). Deletions cut 8 bases from V and 5 bases from J, with 18 bases between. CDR1 and CDR2 from the germline V gene are MNHEY and SVGAGI. The CDR3 totals 14 residues. CDR3 coding DNA: TGTGCCAGCCCGGGGAGGGGGACATGGGAGACCCAGTACTTC. The encoded protein is CASPGRGTWETQYF.

The rearrangement uses TRBV19 and TRBJ1-5; no reliable D call. CDR3 length: 15 amino acids. The V end lost 4 bases, the J end lost 4 bases, and 14 bases lay between the germline ends. The germline V gene has CDR1 LNHDA and CDR2 SQIVND (reference sequence). The DNA for the CDR3 is TGTGCCAGTAGTAACACGGGTTGGACTAATCAGCCCCAGCATTTT. Its protein is CASSNTGWTNQPQHF.